These T cell receptor beta chains were read from a single sample in a study of blood T cells in healthy people across ages. TCRdb ran MiXCR on the 5' RACE reads and lists one entry per CDR3 protein. The sample includes around 820,000 distinct CDR3 sequences, approximately 25% seen only once; the top ten take approximately 4%. This sample also belongs to another study, concerning T cells of mothers and their children.

The specimen sequenced was blood. These receptors originate from a boy younger than 18 in good health. Both conserved end residues are part of each CDR3. The order of the fields is J gene, V gene, CDR3 length, CDR3 protein.

TRBJ2-1	TRBV7-9	18	CASSSPRDSTEFYNEQFF
TRBJ2-7	TRBV4-2	18	CASSQGVPVTFSSYEQYF
TRBJ1-5	TRBV7-8	15	CASSLSFDRNQPQHF
TRBJ1-5	TRBV28	17	CASTAIWAGIEDQPQHF
TRBJ2-5	TRBV28	14	CASSPRQGTETQYF
TRBJ1-4	TRBV5-5	13	CASSFGDQEKLFF
TRBJ2-7	TRBV20-1	15	CSARNDRTSSYEQYF
TRBJ2-7	TRBV28	15	CASSSSGTSVYEQYF
TRBJ2-5	TRBV7-2	14	CASRPNLGQETQYF
TRBJ2-5	TRBV12-3/TRBV12-4	13	CASSFSRQEAQYF
TRBJ1-2	TRBV12-3/TRBV12-4	13	CAISQGPFYGYTF
TRBJ2-7	TRBV7-2	13	CASSLDSAAKQYF
TRBJ1-4	TRBV29-1	11	CSVGTREELFF
TRBJ2-3	TRBV4-3	17	CASSQEPGLVYADTQYF
TRBJ2-7	TRBV7-9	14	CASSLEGAFSEQYF